This T cell receptor (beta chain) appears in the sequencing data of a study of cytomegalovirus exposure and HLA in healthy donors (dated by TCRdb to about 2017). About the investigation overall: An earlier analysis of about 560 of the donors reported approximately 280 Gb of sequence data and 95 million to 120 million unique TCR beta sequences obtained from 180 million or so T cells. About 330 gigabases of sequencing data and roughly 81 million unique TCR sequences made up an early release that covered 500 to 650 HLA-typed donors. Of the roughly 400 genotyped donors, about 80% fell in the genetic ancestry cluster associated with self-reported Caucasian donors. The study aimed to test whether signatures of past pathogen exposure could be identified by cataloging public T cell receptors. The study used immunosequencing to profile the T cell repertoires of some 600 subjects and linked those repertoires to cytomegalovirus serostatus. Along with the roughly 610-subject first cohort, a separate validation cohort of over a hundred different subjects was used. High-throughput TCR immunosequencing, statistical association of individual TCRs with disease status, and machine learning were combined to predict cytomegalovirus infection status. To study patterns of TCR occurrence, a later analysis re-analyzed previously published TCR beta repertoires from around 660 donors and added high-resolution HLA genotyping. Rather than using new phenotypic data, the later analysis identified candidate immune exposures from TCR beta sequences and from how often those sequences occurred across donors. In an earlier analysis of 550 to 700 of the donors, high-throughput TCR beta sequencing was used to judge whether each TCR beta V gene segment behaved as functional or pseudogenic. Donor age, sex, ethnicity and CMV serostatus were compiled together with the repertoire data. A later genetic analysis took genome-wide SNP genotypes for 398 of the 666 donors and used that subset as a discovery cohort. Every discovery cohort repertoire had been produced on one sequencing platform. HLA typing covered class I and class II loci at four-digit resolution. Typing coverage differed by locus: A, B, C, DRB1 and DQB1 were typed in roughly 620-630 donors, DQA1 in approximately 520, DPA1 in nearly 610, and DPB1 in 472. About five DR-DQ haplotypes were treated as single units for association and clustering because of strong linkage in the cohort. Among some 400 genotyped donors of the cohort, an average of about 240,000 unique TCR beta nucleotide sequences were sequenced per donor, around 20% of them non-productive. The research as a whole found: Because counts were too low, about 15 rarely observed V segments, including chromosome 9 orphons, were left out of the earlier analysis of 500 to 650 of the donors. According to a later genetic analysis, donors in an Asian-associated ancestry cluster had fewer N-insertions in productive TCRs than the approximately 670-donor mean. When HLA alleles, especially DR and DQ, strongly co-occurred, TCR associations were difficult to assign to individual alleles. This cohort had only TCR beta chains sequenced, and the lack of alpha or paired-chain data limited which features could be detected. Cytomegalovirus status was reported to be diagnosed by the classifier with high specificity and sensitivity in both the original and validation cohorts. Several of the top co-occurrence clusters appeared to be linked to parvovirus B19, influenza, CMV and Epstein-Barr virus, according to a later analysis. Roughly uniform sequencing depth across donors was assumed in presence/absence analyses, although this assumption may not hold. Specific HLA alleles were associated with some 15,000 TCR beta sequences at a false discovery rate of 0.05 in a later analysis. Some IMGT-functional V segments, including TRBV6-2 and TRBV6-3, could not be distinguished by the 87-base-pair reads and were therefore excluded. In vitro tests confirmed that a few of the cytomegalovirus-associated TCR beta chains recognize cytomegalovirus antigens. The authors suggested that the approach could potentially be extended to other disease states and immunological phenotypes. Because HLA typing was unavailable for some donors at each locus, only the typed subset was used in association tests. Immune exposure information for the cohort was limited to CMV serostatus. An earlier analysis of 587 of the donors showed that most TCR beta V segments appeared in productive rearrangements either about 90% or about 30% of the time, which broadly matched IMGT annotations. A later analysis found that TCR association rates varied across HLA loci, with DRB1 alleles showing the most associated TCRs and HLA-C alleles the fewest. A further reported finding was that TCR beta sequences accurately predicted the HLA-A and HLA-B alleles for most subjects in the first cohort. Most CMV-associated TCR beta chains appeared to be HLA-restricted in a later analysis, and the HLA associations seemed to be driven largely by CMV exposure. The study gave a list of under 200 TCR beta chains associated with cytomegalovirus. An association between a missense DCLRE1C variant and V-gene and J-gene trimming of TCR beta chains was found in a later genetic analysis and replicated in an independent cohort. A cluster of highly shared sequence variants was judged likely to represent a technical artifact of the sequencing pipeline. In a later analysis, HLA-associated TCR beta chains were found to be more clonally expanded and to have lower generation probabilities than equally common non-associated chains. Most TCR sequences were observed very rarely across donors, whereas some public TCRs were present in many individuals. Correlated functional status among segregating V segments might be attributable to linkage disequilibrium, but an unknown experimental factor could not be ruled out.

Via the germline V gene, CDR1 is SGHRS and CDR2 YFSETQ. The cysteine opens and the phenylalanine closes a CDR3 of 16 amino acids. Only the CDR3 portion is preserved as DNA: 48 bases, with reading frame beginning at the first base. V and J are trimmed by 1 base and 3 bases, and the gene matches miss 7 bases of the junction. The receptor library was made with the immunoSEQ multiplex PCR assay. A mixture of 60 forward primers for TCR Vbeta segments and 13 reverse primers for TCR Jbeta segments was used in the multiplex PCR. The CDR3 region of rearranged TCR beta genes was amplified from genomic DNA by a multiplex PCR assay. The Illumina HiSeq System was used to sequence the amplified TCR beta libraries as 87-base-pair reads. As for the authors' bioinformatics: A later analysis tallied tens of millions of unique TCR beta chains across the roughly 610 repertoires, and about 12 million of those chains were shared by two or more donors. Raw reads were error-corrected and collapsed into unique sequences by a nearest-neighbor algorithm in which closely related sequences were merged to remove PCR and sequencing errors. V, D and J gene segments were assigned by aligning CDR3 sequences to IMGT reference sequences. For a sequence to be retained, a match of at least six nucleotides was required to both a V gene segment and a J gene segment. A rearrangement counted as productive if the CDR3 had no stop codons and remained in frame with V and J, and every other rearrangement counted as non-productive. Following IMGT convention, CDR3 was defined as the stretch from the second conserved V-encoded cysteine to the conserved J-encoded phenylalanine. The earlier analysis of some 540 of the donors excluded any sequence lacking an unambiguous match to a single V gene segment. In an earlier analysis of 450 to 750 of the donors, a V segment was called functional when productive rearrangements were above 56.7%, and segregating when the standard deviation between donors exceeded 5%. A statistical classification framework was built to diagnose cytomegalovirus status from the catalog of TCR beta chain sequences. V and J gene assignment, in a later analysis, came from comparing TCR nucleotide sequences with IMGT/GENE-DB human TR gene sequences. A later analysis assigned CDR3 sequences and most-parsimonious VDJ recombination scenarios with the TCRdist pipeline. In a later analysis, every TCR beta chain was defined by the combination of its CDR3 amino acid sequence and its V-gene family, and reads without a unique V-gene family were dropped. In a later analysis, fewer than 650 highly shared, low-generation-probability nucleotide sequences were removed to address suspected cross-contamination and a sequencing artifact. For each public chain, a later analysis derived a clonal expansion index from normalized ranks of inferred template counts within each repertoire. A later analysis computed generation probabilities with a VDJ recombination model fitted to out-of-frame rearrangements, and checked the results against IGoR. In a later analysis, TCR-TCR, TCR-HLA and TCR-CMV co-occurrence was scored with hypergeometric tests, and a repertoire-size bias correction was applied to TCR pairs. In a later analysis, false discovery rates were estimated by permuting HLA or CMV assignments 20 times. In a later analysis, co-occurring TCRs were grouped using DBSCAN, and TCRdist sequence similarity was added for clustering within HLA-allele-positive subsets. Repertoires with fewer than 30,000 or more than 120,000 public chains, plus five repertoires with anomalous nucleotide sharing, were excluded from co-occurrence clustering. In its TCRdb copy, this immuneACCESS table keeps in-frame sequences only and misses some clones. Where compared with another copy, unresolved V genes explain less than half of these, and the others have no known cause. For V, J and clone size, that table is used; D and trimming come from the DNA. The sample has 110,000 to 150,000 clones on record, roughly 78% of them singletons. The top ten constitute around 3.2% of the sample.

The cohort was made up of hundreds of healthy bone marrow donors. At the time of sampling, every cohort member was nominally healthy, though immune exposures that went unrecorded were likely present. The donor tested CMV seronegative, placing the donor among the 352 seronegative members of the cohort. Every donor gave a peripheral blood sample, and the peripheral blood mononuclear cells from that sample were used for TCR beta sequencing. Genomic DNA was extracted from the blood cell samples with the Qiagen DNeasy Blood Extraction Kit. In this sample, this clone turned up a few times. Its antigen target is currently unknown. Base qualities are not recorded, but no much larger clone differs from it by a single base.

The receptor was isolated from a female donor in good health and CMV-seronegative. Input material: PBMCs. The V gene is TRBV5-1 and the J gene is TRBJ2-7, with TRBD2 matching 10 junction bases. The sequenced DNA: TGCGCCAGCAGCTTGACTAGCGGGGCTCCCAACTACGAGCAGTACTTC. Translated, this is CASSLTSGAPNYEQYF.